This TCR beta chain stems from a study of blood T cells in healthy people across ages. Study results and caveats: The long-lived group displayed more naive CD4+ cells, plus higher diversity, than the aged donors did.

Only a few counts were recorded for this clonotype. Its antigen remains unidentified. It was with a sample-barcoded 5' primer and a J-beta primer mix that a second PCR of roughly 6 to 12 cycles was run. Each CDR3 protein is one row after TCRdb ran MiXCR on the 5' RACE reads. The sample carries around 1,000,000 distinct CDR3 sequences, 35% to 40% recorded once. Losses at the gene ends were 6 bases for V and 9 bases for J; bases not matched to a gene: 17. Germline values: CDR1 SEHNR, CDR2 FQNEAQ (reference sequence). The CDR3 is made up of 16 amino acids. The chain carries TRBV7-9 and TRBJ1-5; 7 nucleotides match TRBD1. This TCR was sampled from a young man in good health. Sequencing input: blood. The CDR3 nucleotides read TGTGCCAGCAGTACCACGTCCGGGACAGAAACTCGGCCCCAGCATTTT. This sequence encodes CASSTTSGTETRPQHF.